A selection of T cell receptor beta chains follows, all from one sample in a study of T cell responses to AZD1222 COVID-19 vaccine. The assay was immunoSEQ multiplex PCR, and TCRdb's table has in-frame clones only and misses some. The table has 150,000 to 200,000 clones, around 92% seen once. The material was peripheral blood, obtained on day 0 of AZD1222 vaccination. The receptors shown here come from an adult in good health. Each CDR3 is given with its conserved first and last residue. A D gene is named only where the DNA matches it firmly. Clone size is not always given. Where it is, it says once, few, many or a class for expanded clones.

D gene: .
V gene: TRBV6-5
CDR3 length: 15
clone size: .
J gene: TRBJ1-6
CDR3 DNA: TGTGCCAGCAGTTATTCGGACAGAGTCCCGAAGCACCTCCACTTT
CDR3 protein: CASSYSDRVPKHLHF

D gene: .
V gene: TRBV7-3
CDR3 length: 14
clone size: .
J gene: TRBJ2-7
CDR3 DNA: TGTGCCAGCAGCCCTAGCGGCGGGGGCGATGAGCAGTACTTC
CDR3 protein: CASSPSGGGDEQYF

D gene: TRBD1
V gene: TRBV18
CDR3 length: 15
clone size: .
J gene: TRBJ2-7
CDR3 DNA: TGTGCCAGCTCACCATCCGGGACAGGGTCCTACGAGCAGTACTTC
CDR3 protein: CASSPSGTGSYEQYF

D gene: .
V gene: TRBV6-5
CDR3 length: 13
clone size: .
J gene: TRBJ1-1
CDR3 DNA: TGTGCCAGCAAGTCACAGGGACTCACTGAAGCTTTCTTT
CDR3 protein: CASKSQGLTEAFF

D gene: .
V gene: TRBV7-9
CDR3 length: 13
clone size: .
J gene: TRBJ1-1
CDR3 DNA: TGTGCCAGCAGCTTCAATGCGAACACTGAAGCTTTCTTT
CDR3 protein: CASSFNANTEAFF

D gene: TRBD1
V gene: TRBV3-1/TRBV3-2
CDR3 length: 15
clone size: .
J gene: TRBJ1-4
CDR3 DNA: TGTGCCAGCAGCCTGAGTGGGACAGCACATGAAAAACTGTTTTTT
CDR3 protein: CASSLSGTAHEKLFF

D gene: .
V gene: TRBV6-5
CDR3 length: 12
clone size: .
J gene: TRBJ2-2
CDR3 DNA: TGTGCCAGCATTGGGGGTACCGGGGAGCTGTTTTTT
CDR3 protein: CASIGGTGELFF

D gene: TRBD1
V gene: TRBV3-1/TRBV3-2
CDR3 length: 16
clone size: .
J gene: TRBJ2-6
CDR3 DNA: TGTGCCAGCAGCCGAAACACAGGGGCTGGGGCCAACGTCCTGACTTTC
CDR3 protein: CASSRNTGAGANVLTF

D gene: .
V gene: TRBV19
CDR3 length: 13
clone size: .
J gene: TRBJ1-1
CDR3 DNA: TGTGCCAGCCTCCCAGGCGGGAACACTGAAGCTTTCTTT
CDR3 protein: CASLPGGNTEAFF

D gene: TRBD2
V gene: TRBV6-5
CDR3 length: 16
clone size: .
J gene: TRBJ2-2
CDR3 DNA: TGTGCCAGCAGTTCCACGCCTAGCGGCCTCACCGGGGAGCTGTTTTTT
CDR3 protein: CASSSTPSGLTGELFF

D gene: TRBD1
V gene: TRBV6-2/TRBV6-3
CDR3 length: 15
clone size: .
J gene: TRBJ1-6
CDR3 DNA: TGTGCCAGCAGTTATAGGGACAGGGGGAATTCACCCCTCCACTTT
CDR3 protein: CASSYRDRGNSPLHF

D gene: TRBD1
V gene: TRBV11-3
CDR3 length: 15
clone size: .
J gene: TRBJ2-3
CDR3 DNA: TGTGCCAGCAGCCCCGGGACAGGGGGTACAGATACGCAGTATTTT
CDR3 protein: CASSPGTGGTDTQYF

D gene: .
V gene: TRBV19
CDR3 length: 13
clone size: .
J gene: TRBJ2-5
CDR3 DNA: TGTGCCAGCGCCAGGAGCCCTCAAGAGACCCAGTACTTC
CDR3 protein: CASARSPQETQYF

D gene: .
V gene: TRBV19
CDR3 length: 11
clone size: .
J gene: TRBJ1-1
CDR3 DNA: TGTGCCAGTAGTTACTATATTGAAGCTTTCTTT
CDR3 protein: CASSYYIEAFF

D gene: .
V gene: TRBV28
CDR3 length: 13
clone size: .
J gene: TRBJ1-2
CDR3 DNA: TGTGCCAGCAGTCCCCCGGGGAGTTATGGCTACACCTTC
CDR3 protein: CASSPPGSYGYTF

D gene: TRBD2
V gene: TRBV10-3
CDR3 length: 16
clone size: .
J gene: TRBJ2-5
CDR3 DNA: TGTGCCATCAGTACGACTAGCGGGGGGGTACAAGAGACCCAGTACTTC
CDR3 protein: CAISTTSGGVQETQYF

D gene: .
V gene: TRBV5-5
CDR3 length: 13
clone size: .
J gene: TRBJ1-4
CDR3 DNA: TGTGCCAGCAGCCCAAATGCTGCGGAAAAACTGTTTTTT
CDR3 protein: CASSPNAAEKLFF

D gene: TRBD1
V gene: TRBV10-3
CDR3 length: 14
clone size: .
J gene: TRBJ1-1
CDR3 DNA: TGTGCCATCAGTGAGGGACAGGGGAGGACTGAAGCTTTCTTT
CDR3 protein: CAISEGQGRTEAFF

D gene: TRBD2
V gene: TRBV4-3
CDR3 length: 17
clone size: .
J gene: TRBJ2-1
CDR3 DNA: TGCGCCAGCAGCGCTACCCACGGACTAGCGGGGGAGGGTGAGCAGTTCTTC
CDR3 protein: CASSATHGLAGEGEQFF

D gene: TRBD1
V gene: TRBV20-1
CDR3 length: 13
clone size: .
J gene: TRBJ2-7
CDR3 DNA: TGCAGTGCTAGTGGGACAGGGGAAAGCGAGCAGTACTTC
CDR3 protein: CSASGTGESEQYF

D gene: .
V gene: TRBV11-2
CDR3 length: 14
clone size: .
J gene: TRBJ1-5
CDR3 DNA: TGTGCCAGCAGCCCAGTAGCGGGGGGCGCGCCCCAGCATTTT
CDR3 protein: CASSPVAGGAPQHF

D gene: TRBD1
V gene: TRBV6-5
CDR3 length: 16
clone size: .
J gene: TRBJ2-2
CDR3 DNA: TGTGCCAGCAGTTACGTCCACGGACAGGGCACCGGGGAGCTGTTTTTT
CDR3 protein: CASSYVHGQGTGELFF

D gene: .
V gene: TRBV7-9
CDR3 length: 14
clone size: .
J gene: TRBJ2-7
CDR3 DNA: TGTGCCAGCAGCCCCGACGGGGAGACGTACGAGCAGTACTTC
CDR3 protein: CASSPDGETYEQYF

D gene: TRBD1
V gene: TRBV10-3
CDR3 length: 16
clone size: .
J gene: TRBJ1-5
CDR3 DNA: TGTGCCATCAGTGAGTCGAAAGGACAGGGGAATCAGCCCCAGCATTTT
CDR3 protein: CAISESKGQGNQPQHF

D gene: TRBD1
V gene: TRBV6-6
CDR3 length: 15
clone size: .
J gene: TRBJ1-5
CDR3 DNA: TGTGCCAGTACCCAGGGGGCCATCAGCAATCAGCCCCAGCATTTT
CDR3 protein: CASTQGAISNQPQHF

D gene: .
V gene: TRBV2
CDR3 length: 14
clone size: few
J gene: TRBJ1-2
CDR3 DNA: TGTGCCAGCAGGGTCGGCATCTCCGACTATGGCTACACCTTC
CDR3 protein: CASRVGISDYGYTF

D gene: .
V gene: TRBV5-1
CDR3 length: 13
clone size: .
J gene: TRBJ1-5
CDR3 DNA: TGCGCCAGCAGCTTGGCCAGGGGACAGCCCCAGCATTTT
CDR3 protein: CASSLARGQPQHF

D gene: .
V gene: TRBV12-3/TRBV12-4
CDR3 length: 13
clone size: .
J gene: TRBJ1-5
CDR3 DNA: TGTGCCAGCAGGTTAGGAGGCAATCAGCCCCAGCATTTT
CDR3 protein: CASRLGGNQPQHF

D gene: .
V gene: TRBV4-1
CDR3 length: 17
clone size: .
J gene: TRBJ2-2
CDR3 DNA: TGCGCCAGCAGCCAAGGGGGGGCAGGGGAATCCACCGGGGAGCTGTTTTTT
CDR3 protein: CASSQGGAGESTGELFF

D gene: .
V gene: TRBV6-5
CDR3 length: 14
clone size: once
J gene: TRBJ1-6
CDR3 DNA: TGTGCCAGCAGAGATGGGCCATCTGGTTCACCCCTCCACTTT
CDR3 protein: CASRDGPSGSPLHF

D gene: TRBD1
V gene: TRBV2
CDR3 length: 16
clone size: .
J gene: TRBJ2-3
CDR3 DNA: TGTGCCAGCAGGGAGAGACAGGGGAAGAGGACAGATACGCAGTATTTT
CDR3 protein: CASRERQGKRTDTQYF

D gene: TRBD1
V gene: TRBV28
CDR3 length: 13
clone size: .
J gene: TRBJ1-2
CDR3 DNA: TGTGCCAGCAGTCAAGGGACAGATTATGGCTACACCTTC
CDR3 protein: CASSQGTDYGYTF

D gene: .
V gene: TRBV6-5
CDR3 length: 14
clone size: .
J gene: TRBJ1-2
CDR3 DNA: TGTGCCAGCATCCGGGACCGCTCTTCTTATGGCTACACCTTC
CDR3 protein: CASIRDRSSYGYTF

D gene: .
V gene: TRBV5-1
CDR3 length: 16
clone size: once
J gene: TRBJ2-1
CDR3 DNA: TGCGCCAGCAGCTTGGCGGCGGGGGCCCAGGTCGGTGAGCAGTTCTTC
CDR3 protein: CASSLAAGAQVGEQFF

D gene: TRBD1
V gene: TRBV5-5
CDR3 length: 15
clone size: .
J gene: TRBJ1-5
CDR3 DNA: TGTGCCAGCAGCTTGGTCGGACAGGTCAGGCAGCCCCAGCATTTT
CDR3 protein: CASSLVGQVRQPQHF

D gene: .
V gene: TRBV7-2
CDR3 length: 15
clone size: .
J gene: TRBJ1-2
CDR3 DNA: TGTGCCAGCAGCCCCGAAGTAAAAGGGGCGAGGGGCTACACCTTC
CDR3 protein: CASSPEVKGARGYTF

D gene: .
V gene: TRBV6-5
CDR3 length: 13
clone size: .
J gene: TRBJ1-4
CDR3 DNA: TGTGCCAGCAGTTACCAAACTGGAGGGAAACTGTTTTTT
CDR3 protein: CASSYQTGGKLFF